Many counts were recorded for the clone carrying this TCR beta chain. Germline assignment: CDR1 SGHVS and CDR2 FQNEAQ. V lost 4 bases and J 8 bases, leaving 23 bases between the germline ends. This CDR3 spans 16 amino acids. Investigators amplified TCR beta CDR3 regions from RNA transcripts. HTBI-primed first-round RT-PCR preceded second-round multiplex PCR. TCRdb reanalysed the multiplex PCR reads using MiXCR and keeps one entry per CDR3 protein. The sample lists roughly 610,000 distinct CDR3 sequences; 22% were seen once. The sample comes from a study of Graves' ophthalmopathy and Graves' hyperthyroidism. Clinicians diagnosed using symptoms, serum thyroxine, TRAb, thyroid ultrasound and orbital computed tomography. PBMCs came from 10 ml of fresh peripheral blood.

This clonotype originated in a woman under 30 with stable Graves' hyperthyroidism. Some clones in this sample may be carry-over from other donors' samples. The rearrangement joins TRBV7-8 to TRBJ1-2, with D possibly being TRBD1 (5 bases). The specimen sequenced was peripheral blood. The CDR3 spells CASSSQGRSSHGGYTF. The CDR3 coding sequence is TGTGCCAGCAGCTCCCAGGGCCGGAGCAGCCATGGCGGCTACACCTTC.